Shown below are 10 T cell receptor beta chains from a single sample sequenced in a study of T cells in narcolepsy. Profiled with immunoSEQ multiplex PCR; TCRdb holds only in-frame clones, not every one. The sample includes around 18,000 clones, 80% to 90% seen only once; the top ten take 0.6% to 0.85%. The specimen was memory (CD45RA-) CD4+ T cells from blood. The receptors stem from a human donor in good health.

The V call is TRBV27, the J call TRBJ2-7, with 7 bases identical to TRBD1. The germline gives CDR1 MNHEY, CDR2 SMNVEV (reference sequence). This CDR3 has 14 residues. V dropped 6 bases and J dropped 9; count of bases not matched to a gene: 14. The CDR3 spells CASSQRGQLSLQYF. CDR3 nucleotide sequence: TGTGCCAGCAGCCAGAGGGGACAGCTCTCCTTGCAGTACTTC.

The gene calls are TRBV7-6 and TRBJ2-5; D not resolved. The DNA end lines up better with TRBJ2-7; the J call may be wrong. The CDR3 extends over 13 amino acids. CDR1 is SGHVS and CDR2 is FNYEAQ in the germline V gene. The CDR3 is CASSRDPSYEQYF. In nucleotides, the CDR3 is TGTGCCAGCAGCCGAGATCCCTCCTACGAGCAGTACTTC.

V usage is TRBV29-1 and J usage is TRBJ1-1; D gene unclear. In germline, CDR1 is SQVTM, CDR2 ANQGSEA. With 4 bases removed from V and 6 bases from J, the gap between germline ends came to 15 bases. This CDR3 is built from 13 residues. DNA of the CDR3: TGCAGCGTTGTATCGCCCGGTGTCTCTGAAGCTTTCTTT. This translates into CSVVSPGVSEAFF.

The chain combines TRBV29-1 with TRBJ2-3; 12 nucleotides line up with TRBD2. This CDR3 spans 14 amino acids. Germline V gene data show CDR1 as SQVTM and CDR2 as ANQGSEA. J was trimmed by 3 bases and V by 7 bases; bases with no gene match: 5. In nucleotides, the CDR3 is TGCAGCGCAAATCTAGCGGGGGGGACAGATACGCAGTATTTT. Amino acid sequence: CSANLAGGTDTQYF.

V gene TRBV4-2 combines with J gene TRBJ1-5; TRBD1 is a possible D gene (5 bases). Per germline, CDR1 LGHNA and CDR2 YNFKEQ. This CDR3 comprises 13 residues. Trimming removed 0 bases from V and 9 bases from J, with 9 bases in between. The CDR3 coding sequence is TGTGCCAGCAGCCAAGATCGGGGCTGGCCCCAGCATTTT. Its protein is CASSQDRGWPQHF.

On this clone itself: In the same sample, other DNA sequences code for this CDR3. The CDR3 nucleotides are TGTGCCAGCAGCGCAACGGGGGGGGGCGGCTCCTACGAGCAGTACTTC. Amino acid sequence: CASSATGGGGSYEQYF. The rearrangement uses TRBV9 and TRBJ2-7; 8 bases are a match to TRBD2. Unmatched junction bases numbered 8, after V lost 3 bases and J lost 0 bases. This CDR3 spans 16 amino acids. CDR1 SGDLS and CDR2 YYNGEE come from the germline V gene.

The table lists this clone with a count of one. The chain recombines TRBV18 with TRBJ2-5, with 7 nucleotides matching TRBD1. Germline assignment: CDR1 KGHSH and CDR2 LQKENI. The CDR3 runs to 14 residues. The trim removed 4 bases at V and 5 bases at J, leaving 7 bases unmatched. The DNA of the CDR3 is TGTGCCAGCTCACGGGACAGTGATAGGGAGACCCAGTACTTC. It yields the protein CASSRDSDRETQYF.

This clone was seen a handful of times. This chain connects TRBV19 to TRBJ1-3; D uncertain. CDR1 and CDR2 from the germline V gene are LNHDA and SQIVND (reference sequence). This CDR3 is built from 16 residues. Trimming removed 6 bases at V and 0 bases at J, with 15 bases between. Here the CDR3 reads CASRVSLGISGNTIYF. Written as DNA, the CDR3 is TGTGCCAGTAGAGTTTCCTTAGGGATCTCTGGAAACACCATATATTTT.

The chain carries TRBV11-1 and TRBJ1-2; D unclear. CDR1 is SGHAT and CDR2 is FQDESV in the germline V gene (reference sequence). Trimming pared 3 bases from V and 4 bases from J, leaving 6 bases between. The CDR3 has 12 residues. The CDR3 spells CASSLSGYGYTF. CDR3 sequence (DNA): TGTGCCAGCAGCTTGTCCGGCTATGGCTACACCTTC.

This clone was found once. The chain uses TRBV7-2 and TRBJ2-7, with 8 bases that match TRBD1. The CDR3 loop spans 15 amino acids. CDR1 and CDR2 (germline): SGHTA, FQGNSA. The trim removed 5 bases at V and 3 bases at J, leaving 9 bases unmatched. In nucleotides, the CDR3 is TGTGCCAGCAGCCTCCTTTCCGGGACAGGCTACGAGCAGTACTTC. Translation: CASSLLSGTGYEQYF.